The entry below describes one T cell receptor beta chain. Its antigen remains unidentified. With V trimmed by 7 bases and J by 5 bases, 8 bases remained unmatched. The CDR3 sequence is 15 residues long. The germline gives CDR1 SNHLY, CDR2 FYNNEI. Profiled with immunoSEQ multiplex PCR; TCRdb holds only in-frame clones, not every one. This sample has about 2.4 million clones, with approximately 92% found just once. This record belongs to a study of shared clonotypes between healthy human individuals. Regarding the study as a whole: Investigators collected only blood, and repertoires in tissues likely differ. Sharing across four donors was highest in naive CD4 (around 5%) and lowest in memory CD8 (roughly 0.4%).

The source material was naive CD4+ T cells sorted from blood. Subset reported: CD45RA+ positively selected. The chain recombines TRBV2 with TRBJ1-4, with TRBD1 matching over 9 bases. The receptor was isolated from a man between 18 and 35 years old in good health. The CDR3 DNA reads as TGTGCCAGCAATCTACAGGGGGCCCCCAATGAAAAACTGTTTTTT. Translated, it gives CASNLQGAPNEKLFF.